This T cell receptor (beta chain) was retrieved from a study of shared clonotypes between healthy human individuals. Points on this clone: Its antigen is undetermined.

The CDR3 is 15 residues long. The germline V gene encodes CDR1 SGDLS and CDR2 YYNGEE. V trimming: 3 bases; J trimming: 6 bases; junction bases outside the gene matches: 5. TCRdb keeps only in-frame clones here, not all; method: immunoSEQ multiplex PCR. The data contain 530,000 or so clones, about three quarters of them singletons. General study points: Tissue TCR repertoires likely differ from these blood-only repertoires.

The clonotype was recovered from a woman aged 40 to 49 in good health. Some clones in this sample may be carry-over from other donors' samples. J is TRBJ2-1 and V is TRBV9; TRBD2 matches at 11 bases. Specimen: PBMCs. The CDR3 DNA follows: TGTGCCAGCAGCGGGTCCGGGACTAGCGGCAATGAGCAGTTCTTC. It encodes CASSGSGTSGNEQFF.